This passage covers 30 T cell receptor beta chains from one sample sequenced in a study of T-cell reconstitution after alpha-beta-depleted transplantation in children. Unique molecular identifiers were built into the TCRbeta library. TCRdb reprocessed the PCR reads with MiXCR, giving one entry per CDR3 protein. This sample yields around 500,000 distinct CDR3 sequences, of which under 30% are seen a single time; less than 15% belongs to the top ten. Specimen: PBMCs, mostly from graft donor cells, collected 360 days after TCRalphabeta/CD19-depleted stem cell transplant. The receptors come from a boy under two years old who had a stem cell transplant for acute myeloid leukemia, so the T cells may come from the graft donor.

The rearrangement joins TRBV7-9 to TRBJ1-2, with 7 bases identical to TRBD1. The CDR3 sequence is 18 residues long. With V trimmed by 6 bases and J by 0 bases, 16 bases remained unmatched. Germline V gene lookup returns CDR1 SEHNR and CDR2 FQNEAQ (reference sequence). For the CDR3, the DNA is TGTGCCAGCAGTTACCTCCGGGGCGGACAGGCCTCTAACTATGGCTACACCTTC. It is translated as CASSYLRGGQASNYGYTF.

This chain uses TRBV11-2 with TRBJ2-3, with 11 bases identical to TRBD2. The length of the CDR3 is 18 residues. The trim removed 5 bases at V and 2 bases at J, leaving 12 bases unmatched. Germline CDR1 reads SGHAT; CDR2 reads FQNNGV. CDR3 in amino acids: CASSRSTPGLADTDTQYF. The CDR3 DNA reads TGTGCCAGCAGCCGGAGCACTCCGGGACTAGCGGACACAGATACGCAGTATTTT.

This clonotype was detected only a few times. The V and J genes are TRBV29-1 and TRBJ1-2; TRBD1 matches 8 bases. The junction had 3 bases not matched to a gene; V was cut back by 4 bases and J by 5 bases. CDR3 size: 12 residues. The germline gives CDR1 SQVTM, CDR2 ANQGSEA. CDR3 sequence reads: CSVVRTGYGYTF. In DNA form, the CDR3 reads TGCAGCGTTGTGAGGACAGGGTATGGCTACACCTTC.

The chain's CDR3 is CASVNSRGAGKETQYF. DNA of the CDR3: TGTGCTAGTGTCAACTCGCGGGGCGCGGGGAAAGAGACCCAGTACTTC. The chain links TRBV12-5 to TRBJ2-5; a weak D match, TRBD2 (6 bases). V was shortened by 7 bases and J by 3 bases, with 21 bases between the two germline ends. CDR3 length: 16 amino acids. Per the germline V gene, CDR1 is LGHNT and CDR2 is FRNRAP.

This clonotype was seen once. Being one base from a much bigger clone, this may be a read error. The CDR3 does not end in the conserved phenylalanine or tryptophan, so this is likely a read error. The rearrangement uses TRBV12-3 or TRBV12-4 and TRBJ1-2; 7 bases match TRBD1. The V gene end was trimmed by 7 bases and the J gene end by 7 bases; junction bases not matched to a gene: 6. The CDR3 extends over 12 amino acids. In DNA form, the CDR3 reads TGTGCCAGCACATACAGGGGTAGTGGCTACACCTGC. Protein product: CASTYRGSGYTC.

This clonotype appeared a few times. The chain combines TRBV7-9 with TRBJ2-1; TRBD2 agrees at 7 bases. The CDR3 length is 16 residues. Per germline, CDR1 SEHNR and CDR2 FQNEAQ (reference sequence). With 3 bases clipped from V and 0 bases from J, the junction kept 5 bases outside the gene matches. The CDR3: CASSFPGGVSYNEQFF. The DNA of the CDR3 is TGTGCCAGCAGCTTCCCGGGGGGAGTCTCCTACAATGAGCAGTTCTTC.

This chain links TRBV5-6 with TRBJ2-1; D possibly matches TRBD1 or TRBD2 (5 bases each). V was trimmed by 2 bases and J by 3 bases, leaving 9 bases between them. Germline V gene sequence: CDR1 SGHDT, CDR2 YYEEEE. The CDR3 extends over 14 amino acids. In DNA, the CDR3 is TGTGCCAGCAGCTTAATTGGGGGCTACAATGAGCAGTTCTTC. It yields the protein CASSLIGGYNEQFF.

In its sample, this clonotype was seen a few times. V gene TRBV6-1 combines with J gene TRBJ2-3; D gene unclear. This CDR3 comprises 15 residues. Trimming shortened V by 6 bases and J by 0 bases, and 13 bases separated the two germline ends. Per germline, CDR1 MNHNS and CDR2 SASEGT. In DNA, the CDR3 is TGTGCCAGCAGAGAATATCAGTCTAGCACAGATACGCAGTATTTT. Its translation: CASREYQSSTDTQYF.

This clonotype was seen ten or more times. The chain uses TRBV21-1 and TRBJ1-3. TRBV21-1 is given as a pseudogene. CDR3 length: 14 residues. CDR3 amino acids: CASSNEISGNTIYF. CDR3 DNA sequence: TGTGCCAGCAGCAATGAGATCTCTGGAAACACCATATATTTT.

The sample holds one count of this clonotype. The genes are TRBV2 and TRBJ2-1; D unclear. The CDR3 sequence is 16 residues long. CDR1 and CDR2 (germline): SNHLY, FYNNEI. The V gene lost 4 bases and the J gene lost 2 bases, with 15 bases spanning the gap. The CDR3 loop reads CASSGSRVRTYNEQFF. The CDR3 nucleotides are TGTGCCAGCAGTGGATCAAGGGTTAGGACCTACAATGAGCAGTTCTTC.

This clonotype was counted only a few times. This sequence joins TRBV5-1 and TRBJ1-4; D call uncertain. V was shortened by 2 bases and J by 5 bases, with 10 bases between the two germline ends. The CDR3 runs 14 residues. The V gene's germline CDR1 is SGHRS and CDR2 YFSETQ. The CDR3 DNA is TGCGCCAGCAGCTTAGGGTTACAGAATGAAAAACTGTTTTTT. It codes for CASSLGLQNEKLFF.

The CDR3 is CSARTLGGSNQPQHF. The DNA for the CDR3 is TGCAGTGCTAGGACCTTAGGGGGTAGCAATCAGCCCCAGCATTTT. V usage is TRBV20-1 and J usage is TRBJ1-5, with D maybe TRBD1 (6 bases). The V end was cut by 3 bases, the J end by 0 bases, with 12 bases between. CDR1 and CDR2 (germline): DFQATT, SNEGSKA (reference sequence). This CDR3 has 15 residues.

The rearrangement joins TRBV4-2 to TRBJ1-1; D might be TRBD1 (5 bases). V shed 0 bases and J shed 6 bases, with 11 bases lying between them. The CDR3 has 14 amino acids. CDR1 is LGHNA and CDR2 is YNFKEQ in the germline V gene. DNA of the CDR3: TGTGCCAGCAGCCAAGACGGGGGGTATTCTGAAGCTTTCTTT. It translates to CASSQDGGYSEAFF.

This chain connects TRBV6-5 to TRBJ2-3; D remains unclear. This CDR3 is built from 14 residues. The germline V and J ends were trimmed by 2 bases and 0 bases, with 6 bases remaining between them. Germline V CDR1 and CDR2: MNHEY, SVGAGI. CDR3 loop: CASSYLLSTDTQYF. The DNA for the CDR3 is TGTGCCAGCAGTTACCTTTTGAGCACAGATACGCAGTATTTT.

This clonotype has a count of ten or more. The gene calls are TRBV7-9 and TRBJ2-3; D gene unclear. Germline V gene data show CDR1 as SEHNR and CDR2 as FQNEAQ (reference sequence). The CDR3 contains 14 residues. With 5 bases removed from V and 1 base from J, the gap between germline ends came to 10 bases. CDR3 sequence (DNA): TGTGCCAGCAGCCCCCCGGCCCGCACAGATACGCAGTATTTT. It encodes CASSPPARTDTQYF.

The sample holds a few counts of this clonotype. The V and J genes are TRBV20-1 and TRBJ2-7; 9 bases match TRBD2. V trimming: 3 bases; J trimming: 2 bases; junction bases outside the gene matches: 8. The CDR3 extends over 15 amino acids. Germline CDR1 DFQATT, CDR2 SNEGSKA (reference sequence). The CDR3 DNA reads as TGCAGTGCTAGTGGTTTAGCGGGGGCCACCTACGAGCAGTACTTC. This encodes CSASGLAGATYEQYF.

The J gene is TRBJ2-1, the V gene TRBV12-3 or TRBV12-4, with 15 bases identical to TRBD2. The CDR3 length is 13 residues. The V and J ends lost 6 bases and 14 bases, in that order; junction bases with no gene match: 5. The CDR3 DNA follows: TGTGCCAGCAGACGGACTAGCGGGGGGGCCGAGTTCTTC. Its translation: CASRRTSGGAEFF.

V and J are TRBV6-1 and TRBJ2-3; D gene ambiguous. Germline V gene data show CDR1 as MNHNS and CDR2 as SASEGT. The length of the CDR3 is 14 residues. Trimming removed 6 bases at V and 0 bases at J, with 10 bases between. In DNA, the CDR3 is TGTGCCAGCAGAAACACCTTCAGCACAGATACGCAGTATTTT. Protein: CASRNTFSTDTQYF.

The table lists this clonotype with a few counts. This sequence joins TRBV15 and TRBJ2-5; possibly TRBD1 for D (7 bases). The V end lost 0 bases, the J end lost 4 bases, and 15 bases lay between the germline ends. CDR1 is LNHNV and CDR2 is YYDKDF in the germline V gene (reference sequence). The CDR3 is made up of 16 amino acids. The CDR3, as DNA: TGTGCCACCAGCAGAGATTCAGGGGGAGGATCAGAGACCCAGTACTTC. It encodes CATSRDSGGGSETQYF.

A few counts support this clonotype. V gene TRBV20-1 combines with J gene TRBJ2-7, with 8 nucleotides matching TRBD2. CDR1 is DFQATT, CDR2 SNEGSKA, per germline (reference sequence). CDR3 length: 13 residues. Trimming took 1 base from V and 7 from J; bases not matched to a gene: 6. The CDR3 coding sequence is TGCAGTGCTAGAGGACGGGGGGGCTGGGAGCAGTACTTC. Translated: CSARGRGGWEQYF.

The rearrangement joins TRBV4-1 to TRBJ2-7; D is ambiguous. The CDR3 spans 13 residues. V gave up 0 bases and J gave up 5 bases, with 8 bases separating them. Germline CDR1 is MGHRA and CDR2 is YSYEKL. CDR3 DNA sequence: TGCGCCAGCAGCCAAGATCCGGGTCACGAGCAGTACGTC. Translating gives CASSQDPGHEQYV.

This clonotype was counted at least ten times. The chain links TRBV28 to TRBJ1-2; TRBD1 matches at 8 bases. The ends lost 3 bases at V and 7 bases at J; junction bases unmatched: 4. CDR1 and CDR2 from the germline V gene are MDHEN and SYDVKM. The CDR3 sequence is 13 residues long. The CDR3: CASSFGQGSGYTF. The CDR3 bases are TGTGCCAGCAGTTTTGGACAGGGAAGTGGCTACACCTTC.

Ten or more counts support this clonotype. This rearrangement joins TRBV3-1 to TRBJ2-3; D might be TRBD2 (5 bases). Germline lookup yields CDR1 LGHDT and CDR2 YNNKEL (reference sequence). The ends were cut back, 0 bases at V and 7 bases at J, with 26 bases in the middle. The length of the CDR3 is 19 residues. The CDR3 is CASSQEPHLAGQNANTQYF. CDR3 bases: TGTGCCAGCAGCCAAGAACCCCACTTGGCGGGCCAAAACGCGAATACGCAGTATTTT.

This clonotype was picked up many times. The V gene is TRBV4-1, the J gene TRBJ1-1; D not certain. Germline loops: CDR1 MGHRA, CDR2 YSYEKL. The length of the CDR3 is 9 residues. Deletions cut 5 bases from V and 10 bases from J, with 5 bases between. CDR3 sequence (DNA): TGCGCCAGCAGCTGGGGAGCTTTCTTT. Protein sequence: CASSWGAFF.

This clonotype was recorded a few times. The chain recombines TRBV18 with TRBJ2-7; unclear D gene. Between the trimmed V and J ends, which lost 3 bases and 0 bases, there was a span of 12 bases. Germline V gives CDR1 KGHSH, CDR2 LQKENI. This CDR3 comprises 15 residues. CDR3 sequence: CASSPGPSRSYEQYV. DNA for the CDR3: TGTGCCAGCTCACCTGGGCCCTCTCGCTCCTACGAGCAGTACGTC.

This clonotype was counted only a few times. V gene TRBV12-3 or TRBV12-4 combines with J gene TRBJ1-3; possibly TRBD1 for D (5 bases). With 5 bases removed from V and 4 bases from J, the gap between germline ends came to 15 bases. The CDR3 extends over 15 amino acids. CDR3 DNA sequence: TGTGCCAGCAGTGCCGTCAGGGAGAGGGGAAACACCATATATTTT. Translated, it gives CASSAVRERGNTIYF.

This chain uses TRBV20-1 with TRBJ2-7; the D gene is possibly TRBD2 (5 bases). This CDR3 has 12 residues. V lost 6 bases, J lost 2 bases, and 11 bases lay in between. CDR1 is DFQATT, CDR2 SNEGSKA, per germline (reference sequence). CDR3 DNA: TGCAGTGCAGCGGAACATGCCTACGAGCAGTACGTC. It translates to CSAAEHAYEQYV.

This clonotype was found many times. As DNA, the CDR3 is TGTGCCAGCAGTCGAGATTCCTACAATGAGCAGTTCTTC. Its translation is CASSRDSYNEQFF. The rearrangement joins TRBV27 to TRBJ2-1; D not certain. Trimming left V 5 bases short and J 1 base short, with 6 bases between. The CDR3 has 13 residues. Germline V gene lookup returns CDR1 MNHEY and CDR2 SMNVEV (reference sequence).

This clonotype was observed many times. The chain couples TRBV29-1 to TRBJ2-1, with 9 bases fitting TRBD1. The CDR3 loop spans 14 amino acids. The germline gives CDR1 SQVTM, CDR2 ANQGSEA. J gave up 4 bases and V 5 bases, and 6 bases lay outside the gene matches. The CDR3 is CSVFPTGGYNEQFF. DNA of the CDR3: TGCAGCGTTTTTCCGACAGGGGGATACAATGAGCAGTTCTTC.

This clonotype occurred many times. For the CDR3, the DNA is TGCGCCAGCAAGGGGGGACCTGGCCAAGAGACCCAGTACTTC. Amino acids: CASKGGPGQETQYF. The chain joins TRBV5-1 to TRBJ2-5, with D tentatively TRBD1 or TRBD2 (6 bases each). With 6 bases removed from V and 1 base from J, the gap between germline ends came to 13 bases. Germline CDR1 SGHRS, CDR2 YFSETQ. The CDR3 totals 14 residues.